This T cell receptor beta chain was sequenced for a study of shared clonotypes between healthy human individuals. Study background: Serving as donors were a couple of women and a few men, whose ages spanned 18 to 49. Regarding the study as a whole: In this cohort, only blood was sampled, and tissue repertoires likely differ.

CDR1 and CDR2 from the germline V gene are SGHTS and YDEGEE. Germline trimming cut 4 bases from V and 6 bases from J; bases unmatched to any gene: 15. The CDR3 covers 18 residues. The assay ran at deep level. Clones were sequenced by immunoSEQ multiplex PCR, and TCRdb holds only the in-frame ones, with some missing. Here the sample spans about 2.4 million clones, approximately 93% being singletons. Details on this clone: The antigen remains unidentified.

There were no recent acute infections or vaccinations among the donors, who were healthy HIV-negative adults. The TCR comes from a man in his late teens or twenties in good health. Some clones in this sample may be carry-over from other donors' samples. This chain links TRBV5-8 with TRBJ2-4; 11 bases line up with TRBD1. Material: naive CD4+ T cells from PBMCs. Subset in this sample: CD45RA+ positively selected. CDR3 in amino acids: CASSIAGQGEFGGNIQYF. The CDR3 bases are TGTGCCAGCAGCATCGCGGGACAGGGGGAATTTGGTGGAAACATTCAGTACTTC.